The rows below give T cell receptor beta chains drawn from one sample of a study of cytomegalovirus exposure and HLA in healthy donors. Assay used: immunoSEQ multiplex PCR; TCRdb lists only in-frame clones, some missing. The sample contains 110,000 to 150,000 clones, 80% of which appear only once. The sample comprised PBMCs. These receptors were taken from a man aged 25-45 years in good health and CMV-seronegative. Each CDR3 is given with its conserved first and last residue. Fields, in order: D gene, J gene, V gene, clone size, CDR3 protein, CDR3 DNA. A D gene is named only where the DNA matches it firmly. Some rows mark clone size as missing; the rest say once, few, many or name a class of expanded clone.

TRBD1 | TRBJ1-6 | TRBV6-5 | - | CASSYSTDRGGSPLHF | TGTGCCAGCAGTTACTCCACAGACAGGGGGGGATCACCCCTCCACTTT
TRBD1 | TRBJ2-7 | TRBV2 | - | CASSDRGLGEQYF | TGTGCCAGCAGTGACAGGGGGCTAGGCGAGCAGTACTTC
- | TRBJ1-1 | TRBV5-1 | - | CASSLGDRDTEAFF | TGCGCCAGCAGCTTGGGAGACAGAGACACTGAAGCTTTCTTT
- | TRBJ2-3 | TRBV2 | - | CASSEYYYPDTQYF | TGTGCCAGCAGCGAATACTATTACCCAGATACGCAGTATTTT
TRBD1 | TRBJ1-5 | TRBV19 | - | CATKRSGTVEISPQHF | TGTGCCACTAAGAGATCCGGGACAGTTGAAATCAGCCCCCAGCATTTT
- | TRBJ2-2 | TRBV7-3 | medium-sized | CASSLSLGELFF | TGTGCCAGCAGCTTATCTCTCGGGGAGCTGTTTTTT
- | TRBJ1-3 | TRBV5-4 | once | CASSPGGSSGNTIYF | TGTGCCAGCAGCCCCGGGGGGTCCTCTGGAAACACCATATATTTT
TRBD1 | TRBJ2-7 | TRBV30 | - | CAWSVGPGGLDEQYF | TGTGCCTGGAGTGTAGGGCCAGGGGGCTTGGACGAGCAGTACTTC
TRBD1 | TRBJ2-7 | TRBV6-5 | - | CASSPGTGLSYEQYF | TGTGCCAGCAGCCCCGGGACAGGGTTATCCTACGAGCAGTACTTC
TRBD1 | TRBJ2-7 | TRBV27 | - | CASSPSRTGDPEQYF | TGTGCCAGCAGTCCAAGTAGGACAGGAGATCCCGAGCAGTACTTC
- | TRBJ2-2 | TRBV6-5 | - | CASSYQGPNTGELFF | TGTGCCAGCAGTTATCAGGGCCCAAACACCGGGGAGCTGTTTTTT
TRBD1 | TRBJ1-2 | TRBV7-9 | once | CASSLNRGPNYGYTF | TGTGCCAGCAGCCTCAACAGGGGGCCCAACTATGGCTACACCTTC
TRBD2 | TRBJ2-7 | TRBV11-2 | - | CASSPRGLGGRAYEQYF | TGTGCCAGCAGCCCTAGGGGACTGGGCGGGAGAGCCTACGAGCAGTACTTC